Each of the 20 T cell receptor beta chains below was sequenced from the same sample in a study of blood T cell repertoires in COVID-19. The table came from immunoSEQ multiplex PCR; TCRdb's copy has only in-frame clones and leaves some out. The table records 35,000 to 50,000 clones, approximately 70% of them present only once. The sequencing input was peripheral blood. The receptors were gathered from a man older than 75 with acute or convalescent COVID-19.

V and J are TRBV28 and TRBJ2-1; 10 bases are shared with TRBD2. This CDR3 spans 16 amino acids. Germline V gives CDR1 MDHEN, CDR2 SYDVKM. V was clipped by 10 bases and J by 6 bases; unmatched bases: 15. The DNA of the CDR3 is TGTGCCACCGGTAGGGCTAGCGGGAGTCCAGCCAATGAGCAGTTCTTC. It is translated as CATGRASGSPANEQFF.

This clone was counted a few times. The chain links TRBV5-8 to TRBJ1-5; tentatively, D is TRBD1 (6 bases). Trimming removed 4 bases at V and 3 bases at J, with 11 bases between. The CDR3 runs to 14 residues. Germline loops: CDR1 SGHTS, CDR2 YDEGEE. The CDR3 nucleotides are TGTGCCAGCAGCGTACAGGGCGACAATCAGCCCCAGCATTTT. It yields the protein CASSVQGDNQPQHF.

This clone was detected ten times or more. The chain has TRBV6-5 and TRBJ2-7; D might be TRBD1 (5 bases). The CDR3 is 13 residues long. Germline V lookup: CDR1 MNHEY, CDR2 SVGAGI. Trimming left V 4 bases short and J 4 bases short, with 11 bases between. CDR3 residues: CASSFNQGYEQYF. DNA of the CDR3: TGTGCCAGCAGTTTCAACCAGGGTTACGAGCAGTACTTC.

This clone was seen many times. The chain links TRBV9 to TRBJ1-5; a weak D match, TRBD1 (5 bases). The V and J ends lost 0 bases and 5 bases respectively, with 18 bases between them. Germline CDR1 and CDR2: SGDLS and YYNGEE. This CDR3 has 17 residues. The CDR3 sequence is CASSVEVEGDGDQPQHF. CDR3 sequence (DNA): TGTGCCAGCAGCGTAGAGGTTGAAGGGGATGGAGATCAGCCCCAGCATTTT.

The CDR3 DNA is TGTGCCAGCAGCTTAGGCAGGGGGCGTGGGGCCAACGTCCTGACTTTC. Encoded protein: CASSLGRGRGANVLTF. The V and J genes are TRBV11-2 and TRBJ2-6; 8 nucleotides match TRBD1. The length of the CDR3 is 16 residues. Germline V CDR1 and CDR2: SGHAT, FQNNGV. V lost 1 base, J lost 3 bases, and 2 bases stayed unmatched.

This chain joins TRBV5-1 and TRBJ1-6; 7 bases agree with TRBD1. Unmatched junction bases numbered 11, after V lost 8 bases and J lost 9 bases. Germline V gene sequence: CDR1 SGHRS, CDR2 YFSETQ. This CDR3 region has 14 residues. CDR3: CASRGGTVGSPLHF. DNA for the CDR3: TGCGCCAGTAGGGGCGGGACAGTCGGTTCACCCCTCCACTTT.

The rearrangement links TRBV28 to TRBJ1-2; D remains ambiguous. Per the germline V gene, CDR1 is MDHEN and CDR2 is SYDVKM. The CDR3 covers 13 residues. Trimming took 5 bases from V and 7 from J, leaving 14 bases between them. CDR3 in DNA: TGTGCCAGCAGTCGAGCGCCACCAACTGGCTACACCTTC. It translates to CASSRAPPTGYTF.

The rearrangement links TRBV28 to TRBJ2-1; 8 positions match TRBD1. V lost 8 bases to trimming and J lost 3 bases; unmatched junction nucleotides: 6. The germline gives CDR1 MDHEN, CDR2 SYDVKM. The CDR3 sequence is 14 residues long. CDR3 region: CASARDRSYNEQFF. The CDR3 DNA follows: TGTGCCAGCGCCCGGGACAGGAGCTACAATGAGCAGTTCTTC.

The rearrangement uses TRBV2 and TRBJ2-3, with TRBD1 as a possible D gene (5 bases). With 6 bases removed from V and 1 base from J, the gap between germline ends came to 11 bases. CDR3 length equals 14 residues. Germline V gene sequence: CDR1 SNHLY, CDR2 FYNNEI. The CDR3 loop reads CASRVRGGTDTQYF. CDR3 coding DNA: TGTGCCAGCAGAGTAAGGGGCGGCACAGATACGCAGTATTTT.

The V call is TRBV28, the J call TRBJ1-5; unclear D gene. The CDR3 spans 13 residues. Germline V gene sequence: CDR1 MDHEN, CDR2 SYDVKM. The V gene lost 5 bases and the J gene lost 4 bases, with 9 bases spanning the gap. In DNA form, the CDR3 reads TGTGCCAGCAGTGCCGGGAGGAATCAGCCCCAGCATTTT. This encodes CASSAGRNQPQHF.

The chain recombines TRBV9 with TRBJ2-5, with unresolved D. Germline values: CDR1 SGDLS, CDR2 YYNGEE. The CDR3 is 13 amino acids. With 3 bases removed from V and 4 bases from J, the gap between germline ends came to 10 bases. The CDR3 loop reads CASSAWAGETQYF. The CDR3, as DNA: TGTGCCAGCAGCGCCTGGGCCGGAGAGACCCAGTACTTC.

This sequence joins TRBV18 and TRBJ2-7, with D perhaps matching TRBD1 (6 bases). V shed 1 base and J shed 6 bases, with 16 bases lying between them. The CDR3 has 15 amino acids. Germline V CDR1 and CDR2: KGHSH, LQKENI. The CDR3 spells CASSPQGQARGEQYF. In nucleotides, the CDR3 is TGTGCCAGCTCACCACAGGGGCAAGCCAGGGGCGAGCAGTACTTC.

This chain links TRBV7-2 with TRBJ2-3; a weak D match, TRBD2 (5 bases). Trimming left V 1 base short and J 8 bases short, with 16 bases between. CDR3 length equals 15 residues. CDR1 and CDR2 (germline): SGHTA, FQGNSA. The DNA of the CDR3 is TGTGCCAGCAGCTTAGGATCTAGGAGTGGAGGTACGCAGTATTTT. Translation gives CASSLGSRSGGTQYF.

The V call is TRBV29-1, the J call TRBJ2-5, with 13 positions matching TRBD2. The CDR3 has 16 residues. CDR1 is SQVTM and CDR2 is ANQGSEA in the germline V gene. The junction had 12 bases not matched to a gene; V was cut back by 6 bases and J by 5 bases. Written as DNA, the CDR3 is TGCAGCGTCGCTACTAGCGGGAGGGCCGGTGGGGAGACCCAGTACTTC. It encodes CSVATSGRAGGETQYF.

The gene calls are TRBV3-1 (or the pseudogene TRBV3-2) and TRBJ2-4, with D possibly being TRBD1 (7 bases). CDR1 is LGHDT and CDR2 is YNNKEL in the germline V gene (reference sequence). The CDR3 runs to 15 residues. The germline V and J ends were trimmed by 1 base and 4 bases, with 11 bases remaining between them. The CDR3 loop reads CASSQGPGGKNIQYF. The CDR3 DNA is TGTGCCAGCAGCCAAGGACCAGGGGGGAAAAACATTCAGTACTTC.

The chain employs TRBV6-1 and TRBJ1-3; the D gene is possibly TRBD1 (6 bases). Per germline, CDR1 MNHNS and CDR2 SASEGT. Trimming left V 4 bases short and J 0 bases short, with 19 bases between. This CDR3 is built from 18 residues. CDR3 DNA sequence: TGTGCCAGCAGTGCAACCTGGACAGCTCGGACCTCTGGAAACACCATATATTTT. This translates into CASSATWTARTSGNTIYF.

V gene TRBV28 combines with J gene TRBJ2-7; 12 bases align to TRBD2. The V and J ends lost 4 bases and 2 bases, in that order; junction bases with no gene match: 6. The germline CDR1 and CDR2 sequences are MDHEN and SYDVKM. The CDR3 has 16 residues. CDR3 sequence reads: CASSSGLAGSTYEQYF. The CDR3 DNA reads TGTGCCAGCAGTTCCGGACTAGCGGGAAGCACCTACGAGCAGTACTTC.

The V call is TRBV7-9, the J call TRBJ2-3; a weak D match, TRBD2 (5 bases). There are 14 residues in the CDR3. Germline V gives CDR1 SEHNR, CDR2 FQNEAQ (reference sequence). Trimming stripped 1 base from V and 8 bases from J, with 13 bases between. This chain's CDR3 is CASSLVWPRGTQYF. In DNA form, the CDR3 reads TGTGCCAGCAGCTTAGTCTGGCCCCGGGGTACGCAGTATTTT.

V usage is TRBV28 and J usage is TRBJ2-7, with D unresolved. Trimming cost V 6 bases and J 8 bases, with 14 bases left between them. The CDR3 has 12 residues. Germline V CDR1 and CDR2: MDHEN, SYDVKM. The CDR3 DNA reads TGTGCCAGCAGCCCCGACACCGTCCAGCAGTACTTC. This gives the protein CASSPDTVQQYF.

This clone was detected only once. CDR3 sequence: CASSPNTGELFF. In nucleotides, the CDR3 is TGCGCCAGCAGCCCTAACACCGGGGAGCTGTTTTTT. This chain links TRBV5-1 with TRBJ2-2; D gene uncertain. The length of the CDR3 is 12 residues. CDR1 SGHRS and CDR2 YFSETQ come from the germline V gene. V was shortened by 4 bases and J by 2 bases, with 3 bases between the two germline ends. Full variable domain (remainder filled in from reference TRBV5-1 and TRBJ2-2): KAGVTQTPRYLIKTRGQQVTLSCSPISGHRSVSWYQQTPGQGLQFLFEYFSETQRNKGNFPGRFSGRQFSNSRSEMNVSTLELGDSALYLCASSPNTGELFFGEGSRLTVL.